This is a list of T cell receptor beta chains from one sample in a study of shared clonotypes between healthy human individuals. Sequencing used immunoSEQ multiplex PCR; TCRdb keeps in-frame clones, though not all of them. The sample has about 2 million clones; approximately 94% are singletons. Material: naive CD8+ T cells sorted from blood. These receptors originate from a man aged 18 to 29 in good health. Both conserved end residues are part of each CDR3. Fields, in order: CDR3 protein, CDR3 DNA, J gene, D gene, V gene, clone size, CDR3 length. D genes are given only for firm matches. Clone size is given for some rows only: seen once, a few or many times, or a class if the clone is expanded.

CDR3 protein: CASSLGGLGNQPQHF
CDR3 DNA: TGTGCCAGCAGTTTAGGGGGACTGGGCAATCAGCCCCAGCATTTT
J gene: TRBJ1-5
D gene: -
V gene: TRBV28
clone size: -
CDR3 length: 15

CDR3 protein: CASRANWGPSYEQYF
CDR3 DNA: TGTGCCAGCCGCGCCAACTGGGGACCTTCCTACGAGCAGTACTTC
J gene: TRBJ2-7
D gene: -
V gene: TRBV27
clone size: once
CDR3 length: 15

CDR3 protein: CASSDMDYKYSYNSPLHF
CDR3 DNA: TGTGCCAGCAGTGATATGGACTATAAGTACTCCTATAATTCACCCCTCCACTTT
J gene: TRBJ1-6
D gene: -
V gene: TRBV6-1
clone size: -
CDR3 length: 18

CDR3 protein: CAISESMGRNYGYTF
CDR3 DNA: TGTGCCATCAGTGAGTCGATGGGGAGGAACTATGGCTACACCTTC
J gene: TRBJ1-2
D gene: -
V gene: TRBV10-3
clone size: -
CDR3 length: 15

CDR3 protein: CASTLWDRNYGYTF
CDR3 DNA: TGTGCCAGCACTCTCTGGGACAGGAACTATGGCTACACCTTC
J gene: TRBJ1-2
D gene: TRBD1
V gene: TRBV25-1
clone size: -
CDR3 length: 14

CDR3 protein: CASSVRDGLSYEQYF
CDR3 DNA: TGTGCCAGCAGCGTCCGGGACGGACTCTCCTACGAGCAGTACTTC
J gene: TRBJ2-7
D gene: -
V gene: TRBV7-9
clone size: -
CDR3 length: 15

CDR3 protein: CASSFGPGRENTEAFF
CDR3 DNA: TGTGCCAGCAGCTTCGGTCCGGGGAGGGAGAACACTGAAGCTTTCTTT
J gene: TRBJ1-1
D gene: -
V gene: TRBV5-6
clone size: once
CDR3 length: 16

CDR3 protein: CASGYTGTGIGGELFF
CDR3 DNA: TGCGCCAGCGGGTATACCGGGACAGGGATCGGCGGGGAGCTGTTTTTT
J gene: TRBJ2-2
D gene: TRBD1
V gene: TRBV23-1
clone size: -
CDR3 length: 16

CDR3 protein: CASSLGSSGDEQYF
CDR3 DNA: TGTGCCAGCAGCTTAGGGTCTTCGGGGGACGAGCAGTACTTC
J gene: TRBJ2-7
D gene: -
V gene: TRBV11-1
clone size: -
CDR3 length: 14

CDR3 protein: CASGLVGDRGAEQYF
CDR3 DNA: TGTGCTAGTGGTTTGGTAGGAGACAGGGGAGCCGAGCAGTACTTC
J gene: TRBJ2-7
D gene: TRBD1
V gene: TRBV12-5
clone size: -
CDR3 length: 15

CDR3 protein: CASRLDRAYEQYF
CDR3 DNA: TGTGCCAGCAGACTGGACAGGGCCTACGAGCAGTACTTC
J gene: TRBJ2-7
D gene: TRBD1
V gene: TRBV28
clone size: -
CDR3 length: 13

CDR3 protein: CSVEGSRGYEQYF
CDR3 DNA: TGCAGCGTTGAAGGAAGTCGGGGCTACGAGCAGTACTTC
J gene: TRBJ2-7
D gene: -
V gene: TRBV29-1
clone size: -
CDR3 length: 13

CDR3 protein: CASSWDEGYTSEQFF
CDR3 DNA: TGTGCCAGCAGTTGGGACGAGGGATATACAAGTGAGCAGTTCTTC
J gene: TRBJ2-1
D gene: -
V gene: TRBV7-9
clone size: -
CDR3 length: 15

CDR3 protein: CASSLATGANYGYTF
CDR3 DNA: TGTGCCAGCAGCTTGGCGACAGGGGCCAACTATGGCTACACCTTC
J gene: TRBJ1-2
D gene: TRBD1
V gene: TRBV7-9
clone size: -
CDR3 length: 15

CDR3 protein: CASSRTSGSSETQYF
CDR3 DNA: TGCGCCAGCAGCCGAACTAGCGGGAGCAGTGAGACCCAGTACTTC
J gene: TRBJ2-5
D gene: TRBD2
V gene: TRBV4-1
clone size: -
CDR3 length: 15

CDR3 protein: CASSLGQGAVNTEAFF
CDR3 DNA: TGCGCCAGCAGCTTGGGGCAGGGGGCAGTGAACACTGAAGCTTTCTTT
J gene: TRBJ1-1
D gene: TRBD1
V gene: TRBV5-1
clone size: -
CDR3 length: 16

CDR3 protein: CASSLIQGGEKLFF
CDR3 DNA: TGTGCCAGCAGTTTAATCCAGGGAGGTGAAAAACTGTTTTTT
J gene: TRBJ1-4
D gene: -
V gene: TRBV27
clone size: -
CDR3 length: 14

CDR3 protein: CSVEEVKGIGYGYTF
CDR3 DNA: TGCAGCGTTGAAGAGGTGAAGGGGATAGGATATGGCTACACCTTC
J gene: TRBJ1-2
D gene: -
V gene: TRBV29-1
clone size: -
CDR3 length: 15

CDR3 protein: CASSLQFLAGGLYEQYF
CDR3 DNA: TGCGCCAGCAGCTTGCAATTCCTGGCGGGAGGGCTCTACGAGCAGTACTTC
J gene: TRBJ2-7
D gene: TRBD2
V gene: TRBV5-1
clone size: -
CDR3 length: 17

CDR3 protein: CASIGIPTSGGQKETQYF
CDR3 DNA: TGTGCCAGCATCGGAATACCGACTAGCGGGGGGCAAAAAGAGACCCAGTACTTC
J gene: TRBJ2-5
D gene: TRBD2
V gene: TRBV28
clone size: -
CDR3 length: 18

CDR3 protein: CASSYSGTMAEAFF
CDR3 DNA: TGTGCCAGCAGTTACTCGGGGACTATGGCTGAAGCTTTCTTT
J gene: TRBJ1-1
D gene: -
V gene: TRBV6-6
clone size: -
CDR3 length: 14

CDR3 protein: CASSFSGASYEQYF
CDR3 DNA: TGTGCCAGCAGTTTCTCAGGGGCCTCCTACGAGCAGTACTTC
J gene: TRBJ2-7
D gene: -
V gene: TRBV27
clone size: -
CDR3 length: 14

CDR3 protein: CASSPVEGGARDTEAFF
CDR3 DNA: TGTGCCAGCAGCCCGGTTGAGGGGGGGGCTAGGGACACTGAAGCTTTCTTT
J gene: TRBJ1-1
D gene: -
V gene: TRBV5-4
clone size: -
CDR3 length: 17

CDR3 protein: CASSIGSGLYEQYF
CDR3 DNA: TGTGCCAGTAGTATAGGTTCCGGACTCTACGAGCAGTACTTC
J gene: TRBJ2-7
D gene: -
V gene: TRBV19
clone size: -
CDR3 length: 14

CDR3 protein: CASSQLGLAPDTQYF
CDR3 DNA: TGCGCCAGCAGCCAACTAGGACTAGCGCCAGATACGCAGTATTTT
J gene: TRBJ2-3
D gene: TRBD2
V gene: TRBV4-1
clone size: -
CDR3 length: 15

CDR3 protein: CASSTRLAGPQETQYF
CDR3 DNA: TGTGCCAGTAGTACCCGACTAGCGGGCCCCCAAGAGACCCAGTACTTC
J gene: TRBJ2-5
D gene: TRBD2
V gene: TRBV19
clone size: -
CDR3 length: 16

CDR3 protein: CASSSGLLAYEQYF
CDR3 DNA: TGTGCCAGCAGCTCGGGACTACTTGCCTACGAGCAGTACTTC
J gene: TRBJ2-7
D gene: TRBD2
V gene: TRBV13
clone size: once
CDR3 length: 14

CDR3 protein: CASSEDPGGSSYNEQFF
CDR3 DNA: TGTGCCAGCAGTGAGGACCCGGGGGGGAGTTCCTACAATGAGCAGTTCTTC
J gene: TRBJ2-1
D gene: TRBD2
V gene: TRBV6-1
clone size: -
CDR3 length: 17

CDR3 protein: CASSFRGTNEKLFF
CDR3 DNA: TGTGCCAGCAGCTTCAGAGGGACTAATGAAAAACTGTTTTTT
J gene: TRBJ1-4
D gene: -
V gene: TRBV5-4
clone size: -
CDR3 length: 14

CDR3 protein: CASSLAGGYEQYF
CDR3 DNA: TGTGCCAGCAGTTTAGCAGGAGGGTACGAGCAGTACTTC
J gene: TRBJ2-7
D gene: -
V gene: TRBV27
clone size: -
CDR3 length: 13

CDR3 protein: CASTLRGPHQPQHF
CDR3 DNA: TGTGCCAGCACCCTCCGGGGGCCGCATCAGCCCCAGCATTTT
J gene: TRBJ1-5
D gene: -
V gene: TRBV28
clone size: -
CDR3 length: 14

CDR3 protein: CAWSVGDYGYTF
CDR3 DNA: TGTGCCTGGAGTGTGGGGGACTATGGCTACACCTTC
J gene: TRBJ1-2
D gene: -
V gene: TRBV30
clone size: -
CDR3 length: 12

CDR3 protein: CASSIRGGNTDTQYF
CDR3 DNA: TGTGCCAGTAGTATCCGTGGCGGGAACACAGATACGCAGTATTTT
J gene: TRBJ2-3
D gene: -
V gene: TRBV19
clone size: -
CDR3 length: 15

CDR3 protein: CASSLNPGALATNEKLFF
CDR3 DNA: TGCGCCAGCAGCTTAAATCCCGGGGCCCTTGCAACTAATGAAAAACTGTTTTTT
J gene: TRBJ1-4
D gene: -
V gene: TRBV4-1
clone size: -
CDR3 length: 18

CDR3 protein: CASSEPGDEAFF
CDR3 DNA: TGTGCCAGCAGTGAGCCCGGGGATGAAGCTTTCTTT
J gene: TRBJ1-1
D gene: -
V gene: TRBV2
clone size: -
CDR3 length: 12

CDR3 protein: CASSLVSAEQFF
CDR3 DNA: TGTGCCAGCAGCTTAGTCTCAGCCGAGCAGTTCTTC
J gene: TRBJ2-1
D gene: -
V gene: TRBV11-3
clone size: -
CDR3 length: 12

CDR3 protein: CASSLEPGGPSYEQYF
CDR3 DNA: TGTGCCAGCAGCTTAGAGCCAGGGGGCCCTTCCTACGAGCAGTACTTC
J gene: TRBJ2-7
D gene: TRBD1
V gene: TRBV7-2
clone size: -
CDR3 length: 16

CDR3 protein: CASSLDGLNIQYF
CDR3 DNA: TGTGCCAGCAGCTTAGACGGGTTGAACATTCAGTACTTC
J gene: TRBJ2-4
D gene: -
V gene: TRBV7-2
clone size: -
CDR3 length: 13

CDR3 protein: CASSTDIDSNQPQHF
CDR3 DNA: TGTGCCAGTAGTACGGACATAGATAGCAATCAGCCCCAGCATTTT
J gene: TRBJ1-5
D gene: -
V gene: TRBV19
clone size: -
CDR3 length: 15

CDR3 protein: CASSLGGDEQYF
CDR3 DNA: TGTGCCAGCAGCTTAGGGGGGGACGAGCAGTACTTC
J gene: TRBJ2-7
D gene: -
V gene: TRBV7-9
clone size: -
CDR3 length: 12

CDR3 protein: CALETMTSTDTQYF
CDR3 DNA: TGTGCCTTGGAGACGATGACTAGCACAGATACGCAGTATTTT
J gene: TRBJ2-3
D gene: -
V gene: TRBV30
clone size: -
CDR3 length: 14

CDR3 protein: CASSLPGGGHYGYTF
CDR3 DNA: TGTGCCAGCAGCTTACCAGGTGGAGGGCACTATGGCTACACCTTC
J gene: TRBJ1-2
D gene: -
V gene: TRBV7-9
clone size: -
CDR3 length: 15

CDR3 protein: CASSDSVGLAGLPDTQYF
CDR3 DNA: TGTGCCAGCAGTGACTCAGTGGGACTAGCGGGATTGCCAGATACGCAGTATTTT
J gene: TRBJ2-3
D gene: TRBD2
V gene: TRBV6-4
clone size: -
CDR3 length: 18

CDR3 protein: CASSMGRGLFYEQYF
CDR3 DNA: TGTGCCAGTAGTATGGGCAGGGGGCTATTCTACGAGCAGTACTTC
J gene: TRBJ2-7
D gene: TRBD1
V gene: TRBV19
clone size: -
CDR3 length: 15

CDR3 protein: CATSRDRLMSYEQYF
CDR3 DNA: TGTGCCACCAGCAGAGATCGACTGATGTCCTACGAGCAGTACTTC
J gene: TRBJ2-7
D gene: -
V gene: TRBV15
clone size: -
CDR3 length: 15

CDR3 protein: CASSQEGPVLGQETQYF
CDR3 DNA: TGCGCCAGCAGCCAAGAAGGTCCGGTCCTGGGACAAGAGACCCAGTACTTC
J gene: TRBJ2-5
D gene: -
V gene: TRBV4-1
clone size: -
CDR3 length: 17

CDR3 protein: CASSQEWGGYGYTF
CDR3 DNA: TGCGCCAGCAGCCAAGAATGGGGGGGCTATGGCTACACCTTC
J gene: TRBJ1-2
D gene: -
V gene: TRBV4-1
clone size: few
CDR3 length: 14

CDR3 protein: CASSWGGQGSNYGYTF
CDR3 DNA: TGTGCCAGCAGCTGGGGCGGGCAGGGGAGCAACTATGGCTACACCTTC
J gene: TRBJ1-2
D gene: -
V gene: TRBV7-6
clone size: -
CDR3 length: 16

CDR3 protein: CASSQVLTNTGELFF
CDR3 DNA: TGCGCCAGCAGCCAGGTGCTGACGAACACCGGGGAGCTGTTTTTT
J gene: TRBJ2-2
D gene: -
V gene: TRBV4-3
clone size: -
CDR3 length: 15

CDR3 protein: CASTIRWDTGELFF
CDR3 DNA: TGTGCCAGCACCATTAGATGGGACACCGGGGAGCTGTTTTTT
J gene: TRBJ2-2
D gene: -
V gene: TRBV7-9
clone size: -
CDR3 length: 14

CDR3 protein: CASSPSWGAGEAFF
CDR3 DNA: TGTGCCAGCTCACCGTCCTGGGGGGCGGGTGAAGCTTTCTTT
J gene: TRBJ1-1
D gene: -
V gene: TRBV18
clone size: -
CDR3 length: 14